This T cell receptor (beta chain) was recovered during a study of T cell repertoires in cytomegalovirus infection. V gave up 4 bases and J gave up 2 bases, with 12 bases separating them. The CDR3 sequence is 14 residues long. Germline V gives CDR1 SGHDN, CDR2 FVKESK. Comments on this clonotype: Antigen specificity is unknown.

The study's findings and limits: In two of eight donors, the top clonotype was HLA-C-restricted CMV-specific.

One entry per CDR3 protein results from TCRdb running MiXCR on the reads. Among about 890,000 distinct CDR3 sequences listed, roughly 30% were seen once. Sequencing used cultured CD8+ T cells from PBMCs, obtained from culture after CMV antigen stimulation. The receptor was isolated from a human donor in good health (CMV status not recorded). Some clones in this sample may be carry-over from other donors' samples. The chain is built from TRBV14 and TRBJ2-7, with D maybe TRBD2 (5 bases). CDR3 coding DNA: TGTGCCAGCAGCCCGGACTGGGGAGCCTACGAGCAGTACTTC. Encoded protein: CASSPDWGAYEQYF.